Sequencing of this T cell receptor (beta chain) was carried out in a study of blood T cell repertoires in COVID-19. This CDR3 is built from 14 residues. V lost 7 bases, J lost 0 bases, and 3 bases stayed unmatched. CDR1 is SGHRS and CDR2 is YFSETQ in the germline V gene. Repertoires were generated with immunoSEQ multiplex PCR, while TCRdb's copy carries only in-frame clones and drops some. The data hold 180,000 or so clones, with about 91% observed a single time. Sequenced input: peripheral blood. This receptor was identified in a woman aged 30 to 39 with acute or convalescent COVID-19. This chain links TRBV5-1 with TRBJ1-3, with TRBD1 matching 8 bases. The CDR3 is CASGTGDSGNTIYF. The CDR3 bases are TGCGCCAGCGGGACAGGTGACTCTGGAAACACCATATATTTT. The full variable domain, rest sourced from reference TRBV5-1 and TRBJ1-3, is KAGVTQTPRYLIKTRGQQVTLSCSPISGHRSVSWYQQTPGQGLQFLFEYFSETQRNKGNFPGRFSGRQFSNSRSEMNVSTLELGDSALYLCASGTGDSGNTIYFGEGSWLTVV.